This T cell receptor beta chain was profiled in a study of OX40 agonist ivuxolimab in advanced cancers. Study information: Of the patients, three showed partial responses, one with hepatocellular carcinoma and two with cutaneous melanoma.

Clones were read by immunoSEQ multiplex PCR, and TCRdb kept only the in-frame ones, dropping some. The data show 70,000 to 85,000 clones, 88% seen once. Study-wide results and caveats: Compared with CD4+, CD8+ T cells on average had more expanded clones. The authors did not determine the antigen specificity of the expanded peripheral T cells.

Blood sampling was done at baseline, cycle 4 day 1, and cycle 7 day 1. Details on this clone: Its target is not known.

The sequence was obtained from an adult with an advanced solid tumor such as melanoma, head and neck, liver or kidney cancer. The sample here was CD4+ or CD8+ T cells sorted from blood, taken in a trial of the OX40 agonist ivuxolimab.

Here the CDR3 reads CASSLTIGTSGRRDYEQYF. The CDR3 DNA reads TGCGCCAGCAGCCTCACGATTGGGACTAGCGGGAGGCGGGACTACGAGCAGTACTTC. The V call is TRBV4-1, the J call TRBJ2-7, with 15 positions matching TRBD2. CDR1 is MGHRA and CDR2 is YSYEKL in the germline V gene. V trimming: 4 bases; J trimming: 3 bases; junction bases outside the gene matches: 13. The CDR3 sequence is 19 residues long.